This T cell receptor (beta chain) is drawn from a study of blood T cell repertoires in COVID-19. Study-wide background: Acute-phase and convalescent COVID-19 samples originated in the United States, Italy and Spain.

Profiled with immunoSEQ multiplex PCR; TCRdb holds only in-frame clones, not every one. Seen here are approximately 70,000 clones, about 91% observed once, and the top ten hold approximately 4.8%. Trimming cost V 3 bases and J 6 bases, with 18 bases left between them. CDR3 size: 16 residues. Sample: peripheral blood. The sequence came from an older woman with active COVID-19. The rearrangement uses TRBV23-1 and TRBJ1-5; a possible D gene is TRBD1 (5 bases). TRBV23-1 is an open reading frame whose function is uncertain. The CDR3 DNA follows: TGCGCCAGCAGTCATTTGCGGGACCCCTTCAGTCAGCCCCAGCATTTT. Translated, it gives CASSHLRDPFSQPQHF.